These 5 T cell receptor beta chains originate from one sample sequenced in a study of control samples from healthy donors and cancer patients. Sequencing was performed with immunoSEQ multiplex PCR; in TCRdb, only in-frame clones are kept and a portion is missing. The sample comprises more than 100,000 clones, 89% of which are singletons, and 6.5% to 9.5% rests with the top ten. Sequencing was carried out using PBMCs. The receptors stem from a man in his forties or fifties with head and neck cancer.

The V call is TRBV7-9, the J call TRBJ1-1; D may be TRBD1 (5 bases). CDR3 size: 12 residues. Trimming removed 5 bases at V and 4 bases at J, with 8 bases between. Germline lookup yields CDR1 SEHNR and CDR2 FQNEAQ (reference sequence). CDR3 in DNA: TGTGCCAGCAGCGGGGGGAGCACTGAAGCTTTCTTT. Amino acids: CASSGGSTEAFF.

For this clone: Different DNA sequences within this sample yield the same CDR3. CDR3 protein: CASSLRTSPYNEQFF. CDR3 bases: TGTGCCAGCAGCTTACGAACTAGTCCCTACAATGAGCAGTTCTTC. V usage is TRBV7-2 and J usage is TRBJ2-1, with D tentatively TRBD2 (5 bases). V lost 2 bases and J 2 bases, leaving 10 bases between the germline ends. CDR3 length equals 15 residues. Germline V gene data show CDR1 as SGHTA and CDR2 as FQGNSA. The variable domain in full, with the rest retrieved from reference TRBV7-2 and TRBJ2-1, is GAGVSQSPSNKVTEKGKDVELRCDPISGHTALYWYRQSLGQGLEFLIYFQGNSAPDKSGLPSDRFSAERTGGSVSTLTIQRTQQEDSAVYLCASSLRTSPYNEQFFGPGTRLTVL.

V and J are TRBV3-1 (or the pseudogene TRBV3-2) and TRBJ2-3; possible D gene TRBD2, 5 bases. This CDR3 comprises 15 residues. Germline V CDR1 and CDR2: LGHDT, YNNKEL (reference sequence). V was cut by 1 base and J by 0 bases, with 8 bases left in between. As DNA, the CDR3 is TGTGCCAGCAGCCAAGGGACTTCTAGCACAGATACGCAGTATTTT. It encodes CASSQGTSSTDTQYF.

V is TRBV29-1 and J is TRBJ2-3, with D perhaps matching TRBD2 (6 bases). Trimming took 3 bases from V and 2 from J, leaving 15 bases between them. CDR1 and CDR2 (germline): SQVTM, ANQGSEA. The CDR3 runs to 15 residues. The CDR3, as DNA: TGCAGCGTTGAGTGGCCTAGCGCTTCCACAGATACGCAGTATTTT. This translates into CSVEWPSASTDTQYF.

The genes are TRBV15 and TRBJ2-3, with 12 positions matching TRBD1. The CDR3 totals 17 residues. The trim removed 5 bases at V and 6 bases at J, leaving 12 bases unmatched. CDR1 and CDR2 from the germline V gene are LNHNV and YYDKDF (reference sequence). CDR3 sequence reads: CATSSLPGQGALDTQYF. The CDR3 coding sequence is TGTGCCACCAGCTCACTACCGGGACAGGGGGCGCTTGATACGCAGTATTTT.